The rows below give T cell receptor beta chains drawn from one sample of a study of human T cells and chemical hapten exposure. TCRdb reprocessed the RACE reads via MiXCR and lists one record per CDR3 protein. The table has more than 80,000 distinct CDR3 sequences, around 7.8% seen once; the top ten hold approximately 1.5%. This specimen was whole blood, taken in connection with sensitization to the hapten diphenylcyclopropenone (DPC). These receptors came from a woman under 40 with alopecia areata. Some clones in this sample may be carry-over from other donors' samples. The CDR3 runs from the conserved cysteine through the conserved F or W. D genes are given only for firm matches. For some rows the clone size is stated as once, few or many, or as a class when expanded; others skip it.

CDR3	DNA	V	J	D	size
CASSEGRVKGEQYF	TGCGCCAGCAGCGAAGGAAGGGTAAAGGGCGAGCAGTACTTC	TRBV5-1	TRBJ2-7	-	-
CATDGGVRSEAFF	TGTGCCACAGATGGGGGGGTCAGGTCTGAAGCTTTCTTT	TRBV19	TRBJ1-1	-	many
CASRGTGSIEPQHF	TGTGCCAGCAGAGGGACAGGGTCTATTGAGCCCCAGCATTTT	TRBV2	TRBJ1-5	TRBD1	many
CASSWDKSYEQYF	TGCGCCAGCAGCTGGGACAAATCCTACGAGCAGTACTTC	TRBV5-1	TRBJ2-7	-	medium-sized
CSVEGASGGKNIQYF	TGCAGCGTTGAAGGGGCTAGCGGGGGCAAAAACATTCAGTACTTC	TRBV29-1	TRBJ2-4	TRBD2	many
CATSDHQRHTGELFF	TGTGCCACCAGTGATCATCAACGTCACACCGGGGAGCTGTTTTTT	TRBV24-1	TRBJ2-2	-	-
CASSPRGGGGAYEKFF	TGTGCCAGCAGTCCCCGTGGGGGAGGGGGGGCCTATGAGAAGTTCTTC	TRBV27	TRBJ2-1	-	-
CASSYGRDTNSPLHF	TGTGCCAGCAGTTATGGCAGGGACACCAATTCACCCCTCCACTTT	TRBV6-5	TRBJ1-6	-	many
CSVWAETQYF	TGCAGCGTATGGGCGGAGACCCAGTACTTC	TRBV29-1	TRBJ2-5	-	-
CAWDTRPAFF	TGTGCCTGGGACACGCGCCCAGCTTTCTTT	TRBV30	TRBJ1-1	-	many
CASSSSSGGLTDTQYF	TGTGCCAGCAGTTCGTCTAGCGGGGGGTTGACAGATACGCAGTATTTT	TRBV12-3/TRBV12-4	TRBJ2-3	TRBD2	many
CASSPVETKLANYGYTF	TGTGCCAGCAGTCCAGTAGAGACCAAGTTAGCTAACTATGGCTACACCTTC	TRBV5-6	TRBJ1-2	-	few
CASEQGRTEAFF	TGTGCCAGCGAACAGGGTCGGACTGAAGCTTTCTTT	TRBV6-5	TRBJ1-1	-	many
CASGPGRSGGEKLFF	TGTGCCAGCGGCCCCGGGAGATCCGGTGGAGAAAAACTGTTTTTT	TRBV12-3/TRBV12-4	TRBJ1-4	-	-
CASSLEGFSYEQYF	TGCGCCAGCAGCTTGGAAGGGTTTTCCTACGAGCAGTACTTC	TRBV5-1	TRBJ2-7	-	many
CASSYGTAADTQYF	TGCGCCAGCAGTTACGGGACAGCGGCAGATACGCAGTATTTT	TRBV4-1	TRBJ2-3	TRBD1	many
CASSQGTGDIRNYGYTF	TGTGCCAGCAGCCAGGGGACAGGGGATATTCGTAACTATGGCTACACCTTC	TRBV3-1	TRBJ1-2	TRBD1	-
CASGFGDTDTQYF	TGTGCCAGCGGTTTTGGGGACACAGATACGCAGTATTTT	TRBV2	TRBJ2-3	-	many
CASVTGQGTEAFF	TGTGCCAGCGTGACAGGGCAGGGCACTGAAGCTTTCTTT	TRBV6-2/TRBV6-3	TRBJ1-1	TRBD1	few
CASSPRQLNSPLHF	TGTGCCAGCAGTCCCCGACAGCTTAATTCACCCCTCCACTTT	TRBV6-5	TRBJ1-6	-	-
CASSDPPETEAFF	TGTGCCAGCAGCGATCCCCCGGAGACTGAAGCTTTCTTT	TRBV7-9	TRBJ1-1	-	-
CASSLGGGLANYGYTF	TGTGCCAGCAGCTTAGGTGGCGGATTAGCTAACTATGGCTACACCTTC	TRBV7-2	TRBJ1-2	-	few
CASSTLAGGGITDTQYF	TGCGCCAGCAGTACTCTAGCGGGGGGGGGAATCACAGATACGCAGTATTTT	TRBV23-1	TRBJ2-3	TRBD2	few
CSVDFGPVGYTF	TGCAGCGTTGATTTTGGTCCCGTTGGCTACACCTTC	TRBV29-1	TRBJ1-2	-	-
CSVAGTKYQETQYF	TGCAGCGTTGCCGGAACAAAGTACCAAGAGACCCAGTACTTC	TRBV29-1	TRBJ2-5	-	many
CASSWQGSTSGNTIYF	TGCGCCAGCAGCTGGCAGGGAAGTACTTCTGGAAACACCATATATTTT	TRBV5-1	TRBJ1-3	-	many
CASSRDLGGQPQHF	TGTGCCAGCAGCCGGGACCTGGGGGGTCAGCCCCAGCATTTT	TRBV11-2	TRBJ1-5	-	many
CASTPGDIRSPLHF	TGTGCCAGCACACCAGGGGACATTCGATCACCCCTCCACTTT	TRBV7-9	TRBJ1-6	-	-
CASSHPGSGLFF	TGTGCCAGCAGCCACCCAGGCTCCGGGCTGTTTTTT	TRBV3-1	TRBJ1-4	-	-
CASRASGYSGANVLTF	TGCGCCAGCAGGGCTTCAGGGTACTCTGGGGCCAACGTCCTGACTTTC	TRBV5-1	TRBJ2-6	-	many
CASSLRGNSDTEAFF	TGTGCCAGCAGTTTGCGGGGGAATTCGGACACTGAAGCTTTCTTT	TRBV12-3/TRBV12-4	TRBJ1-1	-	many
CASSPQGQGVNTEAFF	TGTGCCAGCAGCCCGCAAGGGCAGGGTGTGAACACTGAAGCTTTCTTT	TRBV5-6	TRBJ1-1	-	many